This is a list of T cell receptor beta chains from one sample in a study of cytomegalovirus exposure and HLA in healthy donors. Sequencing used immunoSEQ multiplex PCR; TCRdb keeps in-frame clones, though not all of them. In the table there are over 200,000 clones, less than 85% of which are singletons. The sequencing input was PBMCs. The receptor set was obtained from a woman between 18 and 30 years old in good health and CMV-seronegative. CDR3s include the opening cysteine and the closing phenylalanine or tryptophan. Each record gives: V gene, J gene, clone size, D gene, CDR3 length, CDR3 protein, CDR3 DNA. The D gene is left open where the match is weak. Clone size is shown for a subset of rows, as once, few, many or a class of expanded clone.

v_call: TRBV6-5; j_call: TRBJ1-6; clone_size: few; d_call: TRBD1; cdr3_length: 16; cdr3_aa: CASSYSRDRPNSPLHF; cdr3_nt: TGTGCCAGCAGTTACTCGAGGGACAGGCCAAATTCACCCCTCCACTTT
v_call: TRBV4-1; j_call: TRBJ1-2; clone_size: NA; d_call: NA; cdr3_length: 12; cdr3_aa: CASSENGYGYTF; cdr3_nt: TGCGCCAGCAGCGAAAACGGCTATGGCTACACCTTC
v_call: TRBV28; j_call: TRBJ1-2; clone_size: NA; d_call: NA; cdr3_length: 14; cdr3_aa: CASSRTGTSKGYTF; cdr3_nt: TGTGCCAGCAGTCGAACCGGGACTTCGAAAGGCTACACCTTC
v_call: TRBV15; j_call: TRBJ2-6; clone_size: NA; d_call: NA; cdr3_length: 16; cdr3_aa: CATSRSTGSGANVLTF; cdr3_nt: TGTGCCACCAGCAGATCCACAGGCTCTGGGGCCAACGTCCTGACTTTC
v_call: TRBV30; j_call: TRBJ1-1; clone_size: NA; d_call: NA; cdr3_length: 13; cdr3_aa: CAWTPGIGTEAFF; cdr3_nt: TGTGCCTGGACCCCAGGGATCGGCACTGAAGCTTTCTTT
v_call: TRBV18; j_call: TRBJ1-6; clone_size: NA; d_call: NA; cdr3_length: 17; cdr3_aa: CASSPSSPGLGNSPLHF; cdr3_nt: TGTGCCAGCTCACCGAGCAGTCCGGGACTCGGAAATTCACCCCTCCACTTT
v_call: TRBV6-1; j_call: TRBJ1-1; clone_size: few; d_call: NA; cdr3_length: 14; cdr3_aa: CASSHDRRNTEAFF; cdr3_nt: TGTGCCAGCAGCCACGACAGGAGAAACACTGAAGCTTTCTTT
v_call: TRBV27; j_call: TRBJ1-1; clone_size: NA; d_call: TRBD1; cdr3_length: 15; cdr3_aa: CASSFDRTGNTEAFF; cdr3_nt: TGTGCCAGCAGTTTCGATCGGACAGGGAACACTGAAGCTTTCTTT
v_call: TRBV14; j_call: TRBJ1-1; clone_size: NA; d_call: NA; cdr3_length: 11; cdr3_aa: CASSLGGEAFF; cdr3_nt: TGTGCCAGCAGCCTGGGGGGAGAAGCTTTCTTT
v_call: TRBV6-5; j_call: TRBJ1-2; clone_size: NA; d_call: NA; cdr3_length: 15; cdr3_aa: CASSYAQQVLYGYTF; cdr3_nt: TGTGCCAGCAGTTACGCCCAGCAGGTTCTTTATGGCTACACCTTC
v_call: TRBV6-4; j_call: TRBJ1-2; clone_size: NA; d_call: NA; cdr3_length: 15; cdr3_aa: CASSDSGTEPYGYTF; cdr3_nt: TGTGCCAGCAGTGACTCTGGGACCGAGCCCTATGGCTACACCTTC
v_call: TRBV4-1; j_call: TRBJ2-1; clone_size: once; d_call: NA; cdr3_length: 16; cdr3_aa: CASSQDRAVTRNEQFF; cdr3_nt: TGCGCCAGCAGCCAAGATCGCGCGGTAACACGCAATGAGCAGTTCTTC
v_call: TRBV2; j_call: TRBJ2-5; clone_size: once; d_call: NA; cdr3_length: 14; cdr3_aa: CASGTSGLSETQYF; cdr3_nt: TGTGCCAGCGGGACATCAGGATTATCGGAGACCCAGTACTTC
v_call: TRBV29-1; j_call: TRBJ1-1; clone_size: many; d_call: TRBD1; cdr3_length: 14; cdr3_aa: CSAEDRGSRTEAFF; cdr3_nt: TGCAGCGCCGAAGACAGGGGGTCCCGCACTGAAGCTTTCTTT
v_call: TRBV11-2; j_call: TRBJ1-2; clone_size: NA; d_call: NA; cdr3_length: 15; cdr3_aa: CASSPRAPDGGGYTF; cdr3_nt: TGTGCCAGCAGCCCAAGGGCACCTGATGGGGGTGGCTACACCTTC
v_call: TRBV5-1; j_call: TRBJ1-2; clone_size: NA; d_call: NA; cdr3_length: 16; cdr3_aa: CASSSWGPQGRDGYTF; cdr3_nt: TGCGCCAGCAGCTCATGGGGCCCGCAGGGGAGGGATGGCTACACCTTC
v_call: TRBV7-3; j_call: TRBJ1-1; clone_size: NA; d_call: NA; cdr3_length: 14; cdr3_aa: CASSHTGGNTEAFF; cdr3_nt: TGTGCCAGCAGCCACACGGGGGGGAACACTGAAGCTTTCTTT
v_call: TRBV10-1; j_call: TRBJ1-5; clone_size: few; d_call: NA; cdr3_length: 13; cdr3_aa: CASSLGRNQPQHF; cdr3_nt: TGCGCCAGCAGTCTCGGACGAAATCAGCCCCAGCATTTT
v_call: TRBV9; j_call: TRBJ1-3; clone_size: once; d_call: NA; cdr3_length: 16; cdr3_aa: CASSVEGLSSGNTIYF; cdr3_nt: TGTGCCAGCAGCGTAGAGGGCCTCAGCTCTGGAAACACCATATATTTT
v_call: TRBV2; j_call: TRBJ1-5; clone_size: few; d_call: NA; cdr3_length: 14; cdr3_aa: CASSVWESNQPQHF; cdr3_nt: TGTGCCAGCAGTGTCTGGGAGAGCAATCAGCCCCAGCATTTT
v_call: TRBV6-5; j_call: TRBJ1-1; clone_size: NA; d_call: NA; cdr3_length: 15; cdr3_aa: CASSYSTVMNTEAFF; cdr3_nt: TGTGCCAGCAGTTACTCAACAGTAATGAACACTGAAGCTTTCTTT
v_call: TRBV7-6; j_call: TRBJ1-4; clone_size: NA; d_call: TRBD1; cdr3_length: 22; cdr3_aa: CASSSIPGQGAKGIETNEKLFF; cdr3_nt: TGTGCCAGCAGCTCTATTCCGGGACAGGGGGCTAAAGGGATTGAGACTAATGAAAAACTGTTTTTT
v_call: TRBV2; j_call: TRBJ1-5; clone_size: NA; d_call: NA; cdr3_length: 14; cdr3_aa: CASSLIGRDQPQHF; cdr3_nt: TGTGCCAGCAGTTTGATAGGGCGCGATCAGCCCCAGCATTTT
v_call: TRBV2; j_call: TRBJ2-1; clone_size: NA; d_call: TRBD1; cdr3_length: 15; cdr3_aa: CASRMKGQAYNEQFF; cdr3_nt: TGTGCCAGCAGGATGAAGGGACAGGCCTACAATGAGCAGTTCTTC
v_call: TRBV14; j_call: TRBJ2-7; clone_size: NA; d_call: NA; cdr3_length: 12; cdr3_aa: CASSPEVHEQYF; cdr3_nt: TGTGCCAGCAGCCCAGAGGTCCACGAGCAGTACTTC
v_call: TRBV7-9; j_call: TRBJ2-1; clone_size: NA; d_call: NA; cdr3_length: 13; cdr3_aa: CASSHRLYNEQFF; cdr3_nt: TGTGCCAGCAGCCATCGGCTCTACAATGAGCAGTTCTTC
v_call: TRBV11-1; j_call: TRBJ2-6; clone_size: NA; d_call: NA; cdr3_length: 15; cdr3_aa: CASSPRRSGANVLTF; cdr3_nt: TGTGCCAGCAGCCCGCGGAGAAGTGGGGCCAACGTCCTGACTTTC
v_call: TRBV6-5; j_call: TRBJ2-7; clone_size: NA; d_call: NA; cdr3_length: 14; cdr3_aa: CASSYSAPTYEQYF; cdr3_nt: TGTGCCAGCAGTTACTCCGCCCCTACCTACGAGCAGTACTTC
v_call: TRBV5-4; j_call: TRBJ2-3; clone_size: NA; d_call: NA; cdr3_length: 16; cdr3_aa: CASSQPGDTSTDTQYF; cdr3_nt: TGTGCCAGCAGCCAACCCGGGGACACCAGCACAGATACGCAGTATTTT
v_call: TRBV5-1; j_call: TRBJ2-3; clone_size: NA; d_call: NA; cdr3_length: 13; cdr3_aa: CASSLTSLDTQYF; cdr3_nt: TGCGCCAGCAGCTTAACTAGCTTGGATACGCAGTATTTT
v_call: TRBV11-2; j_call: TRBJ2-7; clone_size: NA; d_call: TRBD2; cdr3_length: 16; cdr3_aa: CASSLVNPGMGGEQYF; cdr3_nt: TGTGCCAGCAGCTTAGTTAATCCGGGAATGGGAGGGGAGCAGTACTTC
v_call: TRBV2; j_call: TRBJ2-1; clone_size: NA; d_call: TRBD1; cdr3_length: 15; cdr3_aa: CASSPQGARYNEQFF; cdr3_nt: TGTGCCAGCAGTCCACAGGGGGCACGGTACAATGAGCAGTTCTTC
v_call: TRBV7-9; j_call: TRBJ1-2; clone_size: NA; d_call: NA; cdr3_length: 13; cdr3_aa: CASNPGENYGYTF; cdr3_nt: TGTGCCAGCAACCCCGGGGAGAACTATGGCTACACCTTC
v_call: TRBV9; j_call: TRBJ1-2; clone_size: NA; d_call: NA; cdr3_length: 16; cdr3_aa: CASSVDGGAIRYGYTF; cdr3_nt: TGTGCCAGCAGCGTAGACGGGGGCGCGATTCGGTATGGCTACACCTTC
v_call: TRBV6-6; j_call: TRBJ1-5; clone_size: NA; d_call: NA; cdr3_length: 16; cdr3_aa: CASSYRRQPSNQPQHF; cdr3_nt: TGTGCCAGCAGTTACCGGAGACAGCCTAGCAATCAGCCCCAGCATTTT
v_call: TRBV5-1; j_call: TRBJ2-1; clone_size: NA; d_call: TRBD2; cdr3_length: 15; cdr3_aa: CASSASGRVYNEQFF; cdr3_nt: TGCGCCAGCAGCGCTAGCGGGAGGGTTTACAATGAGCAGTTCTTC
v_call: TRBV12-5; j_call: TRBJ1-1; clone_size: NA; d_call: NA; cdr3_length: 17; cdr3_aa: CASGLSPEGGRYTEAFF; cdr3_nt: TGTGCTAGTGGTTTGTCTCCGGAGGGGGGGCGCTACACTGAAGCTTTCTTT
v_call: TRBV25-1; j_call: TRBJ1-4; clone_size: NA; d_call: TRBD1; cdr3_length: 14; cdr3_aa: CASSADRANEKLFF; cdr3_nt: TGTGCCAGCAGTGCCGACAGGGCTAATGAAAAACTGTTTTTT
v_call: TRBV13; j_call: TRBJ2-7; clone_size: NA; d_call: NA; cdr3_length: 12; cdr3_aa: CASSLGPSEQYF; cdr3_nt: TGTGCCAGCAGCTTAGGGCCGAGCGAGCAGTACTTC
v_call: TRBV4-1; j_call: TRBJ1-3; clone_size: once; d_call: NA; cdr3_length: 15; cdr3_aa: CASSRTGPGVWTIYF; cdr3_nt: TGCGCCAGCAGCCGGACGGGCCCAGGAGTATGGACCATATATTTT
v_call: TRBV19; j_call: TRBJ1-1; clone_size: few; d_call: NA; cdr3_length: 12; cdr3_aa: CASSGSYGEAFF; cdr3_nt: TGTGCCAGTAGTGGATCTTATGGTGAAGCTTTCTTT
v_call: TRBV19; j_call: TRBJ2-1; clone_size: NA; d_call: NA; cdr3_length: 14; cdr3_aa: CASTLLGAGTEQFF; cdr3_nt: TGTGCCAGTACCCTACTGGGGGCGGGTACTGAGCAGTTCTTC
v_call: TRBV7-8; j_call: TRBJ1-2; clone_size: NA; d_call: NA; cdr3_length: 14; cdr3_aa: CASSAGVRNYGYTF; cdr3_nt: TGTGCCAGCAGCGCCGGAGTGAGGAACTATGGCTACACCTTC